Listed below are T cell receptor beta chains from one sample, sequenced in a study of blood T cells in healthy people across ages. Each CDR3 protein is one row after TCRdb ran MiXCR on the 5' RACE reads. The sample includes 800,000 to 950,000 distinct CDR3 sequences, 25% to 35% seen only once; the top ten take roughly 10%. This sample also belongs to another study, concerning T cells of mothers and their children.

Sample: blood. All receptors derive from a woman aged 40 to 55 in good health. CDR3s include the opening cysteine and the closing phenylalanine or tryptophan. D genes are given only for firm matches. Clone sizes are given selectively: once, few, many, or a class where the clone is expanded.

V	length	D	size	J	CDR3	DNA
TRBV6-6	14	TRBD1	few	TRBJ1-3	CASSRDSSGNTIYF	TGTGCCAGCAGTCGGGACAGCTCTGGAAACACCATATATTTT
TRBV7-8	22	TRBD1	-	TRBJ2-6	CASSLWSGARGQGSSGANVLTF	TGTGCCAGCAGCTTATGGTCGGGGGCCCGGGGACAGGGGTCGTCTGGGGCCAACGTCCTGACTTTC
TRBV7-9	14	-	few	TRBJ2-5	CASSLATVQETQYF	TGTGCCAGCAGCTTAGCTACGGTGCAAGAGACCCAGTACTTC
TRBV6-1	12	-	many	TRBJ2-7	CASSRTGMEQYF	TGTGCCAGCAGTCGAACAGGAATGGAGCAGTACTTC
TRBV28	14	-	-	TRBJ1-2	CASRTPQGFYGYTF	TGTGCCAGCAGGACTCCACAGGGATTCTATGGCTACACCTTC
TRBV4-1	14	TRBD2	-	TRBJ2-1	CASSQEGGGGWQFF	TGCGCCAGCAGCCAAGAAGGCGGGGGGGGTTGGCAGTTCTTC
TRBV4-3	16	TRBD1	few	TRBJ2-1	CASSPQTGGAYNEQFF	TGCGCCAGCAGCCCCCAGACAGGGGGCGCCTACAATGAGCAGTTCTTC
TRBV4-1	15	-	-	TRBJ1-4	CASSQARGGDEKLFF	TGCGCCAGCAGCCAAGCAAGGGGGGGGGATGAAAAACTGTTTTTT
TRBV20-1	14	-	many	TRBJ1-4	CSAGRTQTNEKLFF	TGCAGTGCTGGGAGGACACAGACTAATGAAAAACTGTTTTTT
TRBV2	15	-	-	TRBJ1-5	CASSEQNWSNQPQHF	TGTGCCAGCAGTGAACAAAACTGGAGCAATCAGCCCCAGCATTTT
TRBV10-3	16	TRBD1	many	TRBJ1-6	CAISDGDRGLHSPLHF	TGTGCCATCAGTGATGGTGACAGGGGGCTACATTCACCCCTCCACTTT
TRBV6-2/TRBV6-3	15	-	-	TRBJ2-7	CASSYAPGESYEQYF	TGTGCCAGCAGTTACGCACCCGGCGAGAGCTACGAGCAGTACTTC
TRBV7-7	15	-	-	TRBJ2-3	CACSLGTASTDTQYF	TGTGCTTGCAGCTTAGGGACGGCAAGCACAGATACGCAGTATTTT
TRBV6-5	13	-	many	TRBJ2-5	CASSLRPTATQYF	TGTGCCAGCAGCCTCCGACCAACGGCGACCCAGTACTTC
TRBV7-2	13	TRBD1	few	TRBJ1-4	CASSSGQGSRLFF	TGTGCCAGCAGCTCGGGACAGGGGTCAAGGCTGTTTTTT
TRBV7-6	17	-	once	TRBJ1-3	CASTLRAQSGSGNTIYF	TGTGCCAGCACCCTGAGGGCTCAAAGCGGCTCTGGAAACACCATATATTTT
TRBV19	15	TRBD1	once	TRBJ2-7	CASSIVGQASYEQYF	TGTGCCAGTAGTATAGTTGGACAGGCTTCCTACGAGCAGTACTTC
TRBV7-2	19	-	-	TRBJ1-5	CASSPSTHLSGTSNQPQHF	TGTGCCAGCAGCCCGTCCACGCACCTCAGCGGTACTAGCAATCAGCCCCAGCATTTT
TRBV28	15	-	-	TRBJ1-3	CASSSSGTPGNTIYF	TGTGCCAGCAGTTCCTCCGGGACGCCTGGAAACACCATATATTTT
TRBV5-1	15	TRBD2	few	TRBJ2-5	CASSSTSGLEETQYF	TGCGCCAGCAGCTCGACTAGCGGGCTGGAAGAGACCCAGTACTTC
TRBV6-6	15	-	-	TRBJ1-2	CASSYIRNAGKGYTF	TGTGCCAGCAGTTACATTCGAAATGCAGGGAAAGGCTACACCTTC
TRBV20-1	15	TRBD1	few	TRBJ2-7	CSATMPGQGAYEQYF	TGCAGTGCTACAATGCCGGGACAGGGGGCCTACGAGCAGTACTTC
TRBV14	16	-	-	TRBJ1-6	CASSQTPGVYNSPLHF	TGTGCCAGCAGCCAGACCCCAGGGGTTTATAATTCACCCCTCCACTTT
TRBV5-1	18	-	-	TRBJ2-1	CASSQALVWGVGGNEQFF	TGCGCCAGCAGTCAAGCCCTGGTATGGGGCGTCGGTGGAAATGAGCAGTTCTTC
TRBV30	12	TRBD1	many	TRBJ2-7	CAWQGTGRGQYF	TGTGCCTGGCAAGGGACAGGCCGCGGGCAGTACTTC
TRBV12-3/TRBV12-4	14	TRBD1	-	TRBJ1-4	CASSPTGVNEKLFF	TGTGCCAGCAGTCCGACAGGGGTTAATGAAAAACTGTTTTTT
TRBV2	15	TRBD2	-	TRBJ2-1	CASILTSGGDNEQFF	TGTGCCAGCATTCTGACTAGCGGGGGGGACAATGAGCAGTTCTTC
TRBV18	15	-	once	TRBJ1-1	CASSREGTPNTEAFF	TGTGCCAGCTCACGAGAAGGGACACCTAACACTGAAGCTTTCTTT
TRBV29-1	14	-	many	TRBJ2-1	CSVEGTDRYNEQFF	TGCAGCGTTGAGGGGACTGATCGTTACAATGAGCAGTTCTTC
TRBV15	17	-	few	TRBJ1-1	CATSRDLMGRENTEAFF	TGTGCCACCAGCAGAGATCTTATGGGCAGGGAGAACACTGAAGCTTTCTTT
TRBV5-1	14	-	-	TRBJ2-7	CASSLGPTPDEQYF	TGCGCCAGCAGCTTGGGGCCAACACCCGACGAGCAGTACTTC
TRBV27	13	-	many	TRBJ2-1	CASATGTSNEQFF	TGTGCCAGCGCCACCGGGACCAGCAATGAGCAGTTCTTC
TRBV5-1	14	-	few	TRBJ1-2	CASSSGASNYGYTF	TGCGCCAGCAGCAGCGGAGCGTCCAACTATGGCTACACCTTC
TRBV18	14	-	-	TRBJ2-1	CASSPQPGVNEQFF	TGTGCCAGCTCACCACAACCCGGGGTGAATGAGCAGTTCTTC
TRBV7-2	17	-	many	TRBJ2-4	CASSSIGQGGAKNIQYF	TGTGCCAGCAGCTCCATTGGGCAGGGGGGGGCCAAAAACATTCAGTACTTC
TRBV28	15	-	-	TRBJ1-5	CASSLEGPSNQPQHF	TGTGCCAGCAGTTTGGAAGGACCGAGCAATCAGCCCCAGCATTTT
TRBV7-2	14	-	many	TRBJ2-5	CASSLGTPIGTQYF	TGTGCCAGCAGCTTAGGGACTCCTATCGGGACCCAGTACTTC
TRBV13	16	TRBD2	-	TRBJ2-7	CASSLGSSGASYEQYF	TGTGCCAGCAGCTTAGGTTCTAGCGGGGCCTCCTACGAGCAGTACTTC
TRBV20-1	10	-	-	TRBJ2-3	CSASEDTQYF	TGCAGTGCGTCGGAAGATACGCAGTATTTT
TRBV3-1	15	-	once	TRBJ2-7	CASSPTGGSYNEQYF	TGTGCCAGCAGCCCTACGGGCGGCTCATACAATGAGCAGTACTTC